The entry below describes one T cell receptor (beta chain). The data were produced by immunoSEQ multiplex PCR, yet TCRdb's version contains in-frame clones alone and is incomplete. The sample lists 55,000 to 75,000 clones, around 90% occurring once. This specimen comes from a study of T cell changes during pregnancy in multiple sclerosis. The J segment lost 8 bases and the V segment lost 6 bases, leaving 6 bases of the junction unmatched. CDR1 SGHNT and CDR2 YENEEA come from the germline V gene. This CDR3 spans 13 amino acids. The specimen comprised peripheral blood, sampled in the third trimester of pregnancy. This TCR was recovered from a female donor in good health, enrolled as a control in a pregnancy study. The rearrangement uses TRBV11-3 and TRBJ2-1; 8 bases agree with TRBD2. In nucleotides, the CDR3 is TGTGCCAGCAGGCTAGCGGGTTCATATGAGCAGTTCTTC. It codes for CASRLAGSYEQFF.